The 7 T cell receptor beta chains presented below share a single source sample, sequenced in a study of blood T cell repertoires in COVID-19. Repertoires were generated with immunoSEQ multiplex PCR, while TCRdb's copy carries only in-frame clones and drops some. The top ten clones hold 6.2% of a sample with 140,000 or so clones, just under 85% of them seen once. Sequencing input: PBMCs or T cells enriched from blood (not recorded which). Receptors originate from a woman between 40 and 55 years old who had recovered from COVID-19.

This sequence joins TRBV5-4 and TRBJ2-1, with 9 positions matching TRBD2. CDR3 length: 13 amino acids. CDR1 and CDR2 (germline): SGHNT, YYREEE (reference sequence). With 2 bases clipped from V and 10 bases from J, the junction kept 4 bases outside the gene matches. DNA of the CDR3: TGTGCCAGCAGCTTTGCTAGCGGGGTCGAGCAGTTCTTC. Amino acid sequence: CASSFASGVEQFF.

In this sample, this clone turned up once. The chain joins TRBV13 to TRBJ2-1; D is undetermined. This CDR3 has 15 residues. Germline CDR1 reads PRHDT; CDR2 reads FYEKMQ (reference sequence). V was pared by 0 bases and J by 0 bases, with 6 bases between. The CDR3 DNA reads TGTGCCAGCAGCTTAGGGAGAAGCTCCTACAATGAGCAGTTCTTC. The encoded protein is CASSLGRSSYNEQFF.

This clone showed up just a few times. The chain couples TRBV19 to TRBJ1-2; 9 nucleotides align to TRBD1. This CDR3 has 16 amino acids. Germline assignment: CDR1 LNHDA and CDR2 SQIVND (reference sequence). J gave up 4 bases and V 0 bases, and 6 bases lay outside the gene matches. As DNA, the CDR3 is TGTGCCAGTAGTATAGATCTGACAGGGGGTGCCTATGGCTACACCTTC. Protein product: CASSIDLTGGAYGYTF.

This clone was counted a few times. The CDR3 reads CASSFLIPGQGLFPEAFF. In DNA, the CDR3 is TGCGCCAGCAGCTTCCTAATTCCCGGACAGGGGCTATTTCCTGAAGCTTTCTTT. This chain uses TRBV5-1 with TRBJ1-1; TRBD1 matches at 9 bases. The V and J ends lost 2 bases and 6 bases, in that order; junction bases with no gene match: 17. This CDR3 has 18 residues. Germline loops: CDR1 SGHRS, CDR2 YFSETQ. Full variable domain (outside the CDR3, taken from reference TRBV5-1 and TRBJ1-1): KAGVTQTPRYLIKTRGQQVTLSCSPISGHRSVSWYQQTPGQGLQFLFEYFSETQRNKGNFPGRFSGRQFSNSRSEMNVSTLELGDSALYLCASSFLIPGQGLFPEAFFGQGTRLTVV.

The chain links TRBV30 to TRBJ1-1; 8 nucleotides line up with TRBD1. The CDR3 runs 14 residues. Germline V gene sequence: CDR1 GTSNPN, CDR2 SVGIG (reference sequence). V dropped 6 bases and J dropped 1; count of bases not matched to a gene: 7. The DNA of the CDR3 is TGTGCCTGTCAGTCAGGGGGCAGGAACACTGAAGCTTTCTTT. Translating gives CACQSGGRNTEAFF. The full variable domain, rest sourced from reference TRBV30 and TRBJ1-1, is SQTIHQWPATLVQPVGSPLSLECTVEGTSNPNLYWYRQAAGRGLQLLFYSVGIGQISSEVPQNLSASRPQDRQFILSSKKLLLSDSGFYLCACQSGGRNTEAFFGQGTRLTVV.

The V call is TRBV2, the J call TRBJ2-1; 8 positions match TRBD1. After removal of 8 bases from V and 12 bases from J, the junction contained 15 bases not matched to a gene. The V gene's germline CDR1 is SNHLY and CDR2 FYNNEI. This CDR3 is built from 14 residues. The DNA of the CDR3 is TGTGCCAGCGGGGAACCCGGGACAGGTCCCACGCAGTTCTTC. Translating it yields CASGEPGTGPTQFF.

This clone was counted between two and nine times. The chain has TRBV27 and TRBJ1-1; 8 nucleotides align to TRBD1. Germline CDR1 and CDR2: MNHEY and SMNVEV (reference sequence). This CDR3 is built from 16 residues. The V segment lost 5 bases and the J segment 4 bases; nucleotides outside the gene matches: 12. The CDR3 DNA reads as TGTGCCAGCAGTCCATCTACAGGGGGAAGGGCCACTGAAGCTTTCTTT. Encoded protein: CASSPSTGGRATEAFF.